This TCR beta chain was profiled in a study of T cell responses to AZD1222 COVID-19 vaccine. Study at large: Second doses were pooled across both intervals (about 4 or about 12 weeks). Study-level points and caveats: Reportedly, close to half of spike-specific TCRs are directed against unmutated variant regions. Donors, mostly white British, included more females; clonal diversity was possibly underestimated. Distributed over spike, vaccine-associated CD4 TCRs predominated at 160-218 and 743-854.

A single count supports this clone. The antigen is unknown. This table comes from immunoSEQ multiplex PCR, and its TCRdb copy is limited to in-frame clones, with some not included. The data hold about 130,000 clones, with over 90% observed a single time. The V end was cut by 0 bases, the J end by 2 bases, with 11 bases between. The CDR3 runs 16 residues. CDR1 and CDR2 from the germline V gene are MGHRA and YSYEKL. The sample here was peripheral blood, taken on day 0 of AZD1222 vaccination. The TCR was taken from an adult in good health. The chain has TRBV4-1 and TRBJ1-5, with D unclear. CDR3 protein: CASSQESLARNQPQHF. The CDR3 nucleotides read TGCGCCAGCAGCCAAGAGTCCCTCGCACGCAATCAGCCCCAGCATTTT.